This entry lists 32 T cell receptor beta chains sequenced from one sample in a study of blood T cell repertoires in COVID-19. Produced via immunoSEQ multiplex PCR; TCRdb's table is partial and in-frame only. The table has under 300,000 clones, more than 65% seen once. The specimen sequenced was PBMCs or T cells enriched from blood (not recorded which). The receptors come from a man in his forties or fifties who had recovered from COVID-19.

This chain links TRBV9 with TRBJ1-3; D ambiguous. V was shortened by 3 bases and J by 1 base, with 14 bases between the two germline ends. The CDR3 is 16 residues long. Germline lookup yields CDR1 SGDLS and CDR2 YYNGEE. CDR3 coding DNA: TGTGCCAGCAGCGCCCACATAGAGGCTTCTGGAAACACCATATATTTT. This gives the protein CASSAHIEASGNTIYF.

This chain uses TRBV3-1 (or the pseudogene TRBV3-2) with TRBJ2-7; D is possibly TRBD2 (7 bases). V was clipped by 4 bases and J by 2 bases, with 12 bases between them. CDR1 is LGHDT and CDR2 is YNNKEL in the germline V gene (reference sequence). The CDR3 sequence is 14 residues long. The CDR3 DNA follows: TGTGCCAGCAGCCCACAGGGAGGGCCCTACGAGCAGTACTTC. Its protein is CASSPQGGPYEQYF.

The chain has TRBV9 and TRBJ2-5; 11 bases fit TRBD2. There are 16 residues in the CDR3. The J segment lost 2 bases and the V segment lost 0 bases, leaving 3 bases of the junction unmatched. Looked up from germline, CDR1 is SGDLS and CDR2 is YYNGEE. This CDR3 reads CASSVGASGGQETQYF. CDR3 bases: TGTGCCAGCAGCGTAGGGGCTAGCGGGGGGCAAGAGACCCAGTACTTC.

The chain links TRBV11-2 to TRBJ2-5; D is possibly TRBD1 (7 bases). The V and J ends lost 6 bases and 5 bases respectively, with 19 bases between them. This CDR3 has 15 residues. CDR1 and CDR2 from the germline V gene are SGHAT and FQNNGV. The CDR3 region has the DNA TGTGCCAGCAGGGGCGGGACAGTCGTTTCGGAGACCCAGTACTTC. It specifies CASRGGTVVSETQYF.

This clone was counted a single time. This chain uses TRBV6-5 with TRBJ2-1, with TRBD1 matching over 7 bases. Trimming cost V 3 bases and J 2 bases; bases outside gene matches: 7. CDR3 length: 16 amino acids. Germline CDR1 reads MNHEY; CDR2 reads SVGAGI. CDR3 sequence (DNA): TGTGCCAGCAGTTATTTAGGGGGCAACACCTACAATGAGCAGTTCTTC. Protein: CASSYLGGNTYNEQFF.

V is TRBV5-4 and J is TRBJ1-2; D unresolved. Germline loops: CDR1 SGHNT, CDR2 YYREEE (reference sequence). Trimming left V 0 bases short and J 3 bases short, with 12 bases between. This CDR3 is built from 15 residues. The CDR3 region is CASSLARGQDYGYTF. CDR3 bases: TGTGCCAGCAGCTTGGCCCGCGGGCAGGACTATGGCTACACCTTC.

The chain has TRBV5-1 and TRBJ2-3; 11 positions match TRBD2. J was trimmed by 6 bases and V by 5 bases; bases with no gene match: 5. The V gene's germline CDR1 is SGHRS and CDR2 YFSETQ. The CDR3 has 14 residues. CDR3 region: CASRGTSGSDTQYF. CDR3 DNA sequence: TGCGCCAGCAGGGGCACTAGCGGGAGCGATACGCAGTATTTT. The full variable domain, its missing parts supplied by reference TRBV5-1 and TRBJ2-3, is KAGVTQTPRYLIKTRGQQVTLSCSPISGHRSVSWYQQTPGQGLQFLFEYFSETQRNKGNFPGRFSGRQFSNSRSEMNVSTLELGDSALYLCASRGTSGSDTQYFGPGTRLTVL.

V gene TRBV18 combines with J gene TRBJ1-1; no clear D gene. V was trimmed by 3 bases and J by 3 bases, leaving 8 bases between them. The CDR3 has 13 amino acids. CDR1 and CDR2 from the germline V gene are KGHSH and LQKENI. Written as DNA, the CDR3 is TGTGCCAGCTCACCTACAGAGTACACTGAAGCTTTCTTT. This sequence encodes CASSPTEYTEAFF.

The chain links TRBV5-1 to TRBJ1-2; D is uncertain. Looked up from germline, CDR1 is SGHRS and CDR2 is YFSETQ. V was pared by 0 bases and J by 13 bases, with 19 bases between. The CDR3 has 14 residues. The CDR3 here is CASSLASVSPSVTF. The CDR3 bases are TGCGCCAGCAGCTTGGCCTCTGTAAGCCCCTCGGTCACCTTC.

V is TRBV21-1 and J is TRBJ2-7; whether TRBD2, the table's D call, matches the DNA was not checked. TRBV21-1 is labeled a pseudogene. This CDR3 has 14 amino acids. The DNA for the CDR3 is TGTGCCAGCAGCAAAGACTTCCACTCCTACGAGCAGTACTTC. Translating it yields CASSKDFHSYEQYF.

V and J are TRBV7-8 and TRBJ1-2; the D gene is possibly TRBD1 (5 bases). V gave up 1 base and J gave up 5 bases, with 23 bases separating them. This CDR3 is built from 18 residues. Germline values: CDR1 SGHVS, CDR2 FQNEAQ. The CDR3 bases are TGTGCCAGCAGCTTAGGCGGAGGGGAAGCGGGGATTGGGTATGGCTACACCTTC. Translated: CASSLGGGEAGIGYGYTF.

J is TRBJ1-5 and V is TRBV6-5; D ambiguous. The ends were cut back, 7 bases at V and 1 base at J, with 8 bases in the middle. The germline V gene has CDR1 MNHEY and CDR2 SVGAGI. The CDR3 totals 13 residues. CDR3 in amino acids: CASTDKSNQPQHF. CDR3 coding DNA: TGTGCCAGCACCGACAAGAGCAATCAGCCCCAGCATTTT.

The rearrangement uses TRBV27 and TRBJ2-3, with 8 positions matching TRBD1. The germline V gene encodes CDR1 MNHEY and CDR2 SMNVEV (reference sequence). The CDR3 totals 15 residues. The junction had 8 bases not matched to a gene; V was cut back by 5 bases and J by 4 bases. As DNA, the CDR3 is TGTGCCAGCAGTGCTTCCGGGACAGGAGCAGATACGCAGTATTTT. It yields the protein CASSASGTGADTQYF.

The chain joins TRBV18 to TRBJ1-5; no reliable D call. The CDR3 length is 13 residues. The ends were cut back, 8 bases at V and 3 bases at J, with 11 bases in the middle. CDR1 KGHSH and CDR2 LQKENI come from the germline V gene. The CDR3 coding sequence is TGTGCCAGCACATCCGGGAACAATCAGCCCCAGCATTTT. Residues: CASTSGNNQPQHF.

V gene TRBV11-3 combines with J gene TRBJ2-7, with TRBD1 as a possible D gene (6 bases). CDR1 and CDR2 from the germline V gene are SGHNT and YENEEA. This CDR3 has 15 amino acids. V was clipped by 4 bases and J by 2 bases, with 15 bases between them. As DNA, the CDR3 is TGTGCCAGCAGCTCCCAGGGGACAACGGCCTACGAGCAGTACTTC. This encodes CASSSQGTTAYEQYF.

The CDR3 loop reads CASSWTGGGYTF. The CDR3 DNA reads TGTGCCAGTAGCTGGACAGGGGGTGGCTACACCTTC. The chain couples TRBV19 to TRBJ1-2; TRBD1 aligns across 10 bases. This CDR3 has 12 residues. CDR1 LNHDA and CDR2 SQIVND come from the germline V gene (reference sequence). V was pared by 6 bases and J by 7 bases, with 2 bases of the junction left unmatched.

V and J are TRBV5-1 and TRBJ1-3; D uncertain. The length of the CDR3 is 15 residues. V was shortened by 0 bases and J by 3 bases, with 10 bases between the two germline ends. Germline V gene data show CDR1 as SGHRS and CDR2 as YFSETQ. The CDR3, as DNA: TGCGCCAGCAGCTTGGGGCGGGGAAGTGGAAACACCATATATTTT. Amino acids: CASSLGRGSGNTIYF.

The V call is TRBV5-1, the J call TRBJ1-5; a weak D match, TRBD1 (5 bases). This CDR3 has 14 amino acids. Trimming took 4 bases from V and 1 from J, leaving 9 bases between them. CDR1 and CDR2 from the germline V gene are SGHRS and YFSETQ. CDR3 DNA: TGCGCCAGCAGCCCGGGGGGGAGCAATCAGCCCCAGCATTTT. This gives the protein CASSPGGSNQPQHF. The variable domain in full, completed from reference TRBV5-1 and TRBJ1-5, reads KAGVTQTPRYLIKTRGQQVTLSCSPISGHRSVSWYQQTPGQGLQFLFEYFSETQRNKGNFPGRFSGRQFSNSRSEMNVSTLELGDSALYLCASSPGGSNQPQHFGDGTRLSIL.

This chain uses TRBV4-2 with TRBJ1-1, with a possible D match to TRBD1 (5 bases). Germline CDR1 LGHNA, CDR2 YNFKEQ. There are 11 residues in the CDR3. V lost 0 bases to trimming and J lost 10 bases, with 6 bases between them. CDR3 DNA: TGTGCCAGCAGCCAAGAGACAGCAGCTTTCTTT. It encodes CASSQETAAFF.

This clone was found once. This sequence joins TRBV28 and TRBJ1-1, with D perhaps matching TRBD1 (6 bases). Germline V lookup: CDR1 MDHEN, CDR2 SYDVKM. V lost 6 bases and J 11 bases, leaving 22 bases between the germline ends. CDR3 length: 14 residues. The CDR3 DNA reads as TGTGCCAGCAGACCCTCCGGGGCAGACAGGCGGGCTTTCTTT. Its translation: CASRPSGADRRAFF.

The CDR3 DNA follows: TGCGCCAGCAGCCAACTTGGCCAGGGACAGGGAGTCTACGAGCAGTACTTC. Translating gives CASSQLGQGQGVYEQYF. This sequence joins TRBV4-3 and TRBJ2-7; TRBD1 matches 9 bases. Germline V gives CDR1 LGHNA, CDR2 YSLEER. The ends lost 2 bases at V and 3 bases at J; junction bases unmatched: 11. The CDR3 has 17 residues.

This sequence joins TRBV10-3 and TRBJ1-2; possible D gene TRBD1, 6 bases. The length of the CDR3 is 12 residues. The V gene lost 5 bases and the J gene lost 8 bases, with 12 bases spanning the gap. Per germline, CDR1 ENHRY and CDR2 SYGVKD. The CDR3 reads CAISKGGPGYTF. CDR3 DNA: TGTGCCATCAGTAAGGGGGGGCCGGGCTACACCTTC.

J is TRBJ2-5 and V is TRBV5-5; D uncertain. CDR3 size: 10 residues. Trimming cost V 5 bases and J 4 bases, with 3 bases left between them. Germline CDR1 SGHKS, CDR2 YYEKEE (reference sequence). The CDR3: CASSRETQYF. DNA for the CDR3: TGTGCCAGCAGTCGAGAGACCCAGTACTTC.

The chain couples TRBV7-9 to TRBJ2-2, with 14 bases fitting TRBD2. J lost 5 bases, V lost 3 bases, and 2 bases had no gene match. Germline V gene data show CDR1 as SEHNR and CDR2 as FQNEAQ (reference sequence). This CDR3 is built from 16 residues. The CDR3 nucleotides read TGTGCCAGCAGCTTCCGGACTAGCGGGGGGACCGGGGAGCTGTTTTTT. As protein: CASSFRTSGGTGELFF. Supplemented by reference TRBV7-9 and TRBJ2-2, the full variable domain reads DTGVSQNPRHKITKRGQNVTFRCDPISEHNRLYWYRQTLGQGPEFLTYFQNEAQLEKSRLLSDRFSAERPKGSFSTLEIQRTEQGDSAMYLCASSFRTSGGTGELFFGEGSRLTVL.

V is TRBV5-6 and J is TRBJ1-2, with 8 bases lining up with TRBD1. Per the germline V gene, CDR1 is SGHDT and CDR2 is YYEEEE. The trim removed 6 bases at V and 1 base at J, leaving 8 bases unmatched. The CDR3 runs 15 residues. DNA of the CDR3: TGTGCCAGCATAACGACAGGGGAGGGTAACTATGGCTACACCTTC. Protein sequence: CASITTGEGNYGYTF.

This clone was recorded only once. This chain uses TRBV24-1 with TRBJ2-2; 9 bases map to TRBD2. The CDR3 length is 15 residues. Trimming removed 9 bases from V and 5 bases from J; junction bases left unmatched: 9. Germline values: CDR1 KGHDR, CDR2 SFDVKD. CDR3 sequence: CATRGLAGVTGELFF. The CDR3 DNA reads TGTGCCACCCGCGGGTTAGCGGGAGTGACCGGGGAGCTGTTTTTT.

The chain recombines TRBV18 with TRBJ2-1; TRBD2 agrees at 9 bases. Germline lookup yields CDR1 KGHSH and CDR2 LQKENI. V was pared by 0 bases and J by 2 bases, with 11 bases of the junction left unmatched. The CDR3 has 19 amino acids. The CDR3 loop reads CASSPPRGALAGAYNEQFF. For the CDR3, the DNA is TGTGCCAGCTCACCACCGAGGGGCGCGTTAGCGGGAGCCTACAATGAGCAGTTCTTC.

This chain joins TRBV6-5 and TRBJ1-5; D unclear. Germline CDR1 is MNHEY and CDR2 is SVGAGI. The CDR3 is 14 amino acids. The ends were cut back, 4 bases at V and 2 bases at J, with 9 bases in the middle. The CDR3 protein is CASSLSPGNQPQHF. The CDR3 DNA reads TGTGCCAGCAGTTTGTCTCCTGGCAATCAGCCCCAGCATTTT.

The chain links TRBV12-5 to TRBJ2-5; TRBD1 matches 7 bases. The CDR3 totals 14 residues. Looked up from germline, CDR1 is LGHNT and CDR2 is FRNRAP. V was clipped by 6 bases and J by 2 bases; unmatched bases: 6. Here the CDR3 DNA reads TGTGCTAGTGGACCGGGACAGTTACAAGAGACCCAGTACTTC. Its translation: CASGPGQLQETQYF. Drawing the rest from reference TRBV12-5 and TRBJ2-5, the complete variable domain is DARVTQTPRHKVTEMGQEVTMRCQPILGHNTVFWYRQTMMQGLELLAYFRNRAPLDDSGMPKDRFSAEMPDATLATLKIQPSEPRDSAVYFCASGPGQLQETQYFGPGTRLLVL.

The J gene is TRBJ2-7, the V gene TRBV11-3; D not resolved. The CDR3 sequence is 14 residues long. Germline assignment: CDR1 SGHNT and CDR2 YENEEA. Deletions cut 1 base from V and 1 base from J, with 8 bases between. CDR3 nucleotide sequence: TGTGCCAGCAGCTTAGTGCGGATTTCCTACGAGCAGTACTTC. Encoded protein: CASSLVRISYEQYF.

The V gene is TRBV4-3, the J gene TRBJ2-2; D gene ambiguous. The V gene's germline CDR1 is LGHNA and CDR2 YSLEER. Trimming stripped 0 bases from V and 1 base from J, with 9 bases between. The CDR3 runs 16 residues. DNA for the CDR3: TGCGCCAGCAGCCAAGATTCGAGACTGAACACCGGGGAGCTGTTTTTT. This translates into CASSQDSRLNTGELFF.

The chain carries TRBV5-8 and TRBJ1-3; D is ambiguous. From germline, CDR1 is SGHTS and CDR2 YDEGEE. The CDR3 has 14 residues. Trimming left V 0 bases short and J 3 bases short, with 7 bases between. CDR3 sequence: CASSLGPFGNTIYF. CDR3 sequence (DNA): TGTGCCAGCAGCTTGGGTCCGTTTGGAAACACCATATATTTT.